One sample yielded the 17 T cell receptor beta chains listed below, sequenced in a study of metastatic and nonmetastatic thyroid tumors (dated by TCRdb to 2019 to 2021). None of the patients had been given any treatment before thyroid surgery. The library came from PCR. The run used an Illumina HiSeq 4000. TCRdb cleaned the public reads at Q25 with fastp, built clones with MiXCR and kept in-frame beta chains. For this sample there are approximately 25,000 clones; 20% to 25% appear just once. The top ten clonotypes cover about 30% of the sample. Sequencing was performed on blood. These receptors originate from a male donor with papillary thyroid cancer or a benign thyroid nodule (not recorded which). Some clones in this sample may be carry-over from other donors' samples.

This clone was detected ten times or more. V gene TRBV5-1 combines with J gene TRBJ2-7; D possibly matches TRBD1 or TRBD2 (5 bases each). The V end lost 0 bases, the J end lost 7 bases, and 11 bases lay between the germline ends. Germline V gene data show CDR1 as SGHRS and CDR2 as YFSETQ. CDR3 length: 13 residues. CDR3 DNA: TGCGCCAGCAGCTTGGACGGGACCCGGGAGCAGTACTTC. Its protein product is CASSLDGTREQYF. Drawing the rest from reference TRBV5-1 and TRBJ2-7, the complete variable domain is KAGVTQTPRYLIKTRGQQVTLSCSPISGHRSVSWYQQTPGQGLQFLFEYFSETQRNKGNFPGRFSGRQFSNSRSEMNVSTLELGDSALYLCASSLDGTREQYFGPGTRLTVT.

This sequence joins TRBV11-3 and TRBJ2-7, with D unclear. CDR1 is SGHNT, CDR2 YENEEA, per germline. Trimming stripped 5 bases from V and 7 bases from J, with 15 bases between. The CDR3 runs to 13 residues. In nucleotides, the CDR3 is TGTGCCAGCAGCATGGCACCCTCGAGTGAGCAGTACTTC. Translation: CASSMAPSSEQYF.

This clone came up many times. V and J are TRBV5-5 and TRBJ2-5, with TRBD2 matching over 7 bases. The V gene end was trimmed by 0 bases and the J gene end by 2 bases; junction bases not matched to a gene: 1. CDR3 length: 14 amino acids. CDR1 is SGHKS and CDR2 is YYEKEE in the germline V gene (reference sequence). CDR3 loop: CASSLAGGQETQYF. The CDR3 DNA reads as TGTGCCAGCAGCTTGGCCGGGGGGCAAGAGACCCAGTACTTC.

This clone has ten or more counts. J is TRBJ2-7 and V is TRBV6-1; TRBD1 might be the D (6 bases). This CDR3 has 13 residues. V lost 8 bases and J lost 4, with 15 bases in between. Germline CDR1 is MNHNS and CDR2 is SASEGT. CDR3 nucleotide sequence: TGTGCCAGCTTTAACAGGGTTAGGTACGAGCAGTACTTC. This codes for CASFNRVRYEQYF.

This clone came up many times. The chain carries TRBV11-3 and TRBJ1-1; D is unclear. This CDR3 comprises 15 residues. Trimming removed 4 bases at V and 5 bases at J, with 17 bases between. CDR1 SGHNT and CDR2 YENEEA come from the germline V gene. The CDR3 coding sequence is TGTGCCAGCAGCTCGGAGGTAGGCGGAGAAACTGAAGCTTTCTTT. Amino acids: CASSSEVGGETEAFF.

This clone came up many times. This chain's CDR3 is CASTLTGSGNTIYF. CDR3 bases: TGTGCCAGCACCCTGACGGGGTCTGGAAACACCATATATTTT. V is TRBV5-8 and J is TRBJ1-3; D not certain. This CDR3 is 14 amino acids long. CDR1 and CDR2 (germline): SGHTS, YDEGEE. Trimming pared 6 bases from V and 1 base from J, leaving 11 bases between.

Comment on this clone: The junction departs from germline at one end; a sequencing error may be responsible. The chain couples TRBV12-3 or TRBV12-4 to TRBJ2-3; a weak D match, TRBD2 (7 bases). CDR3 length: 15 residues. The CDR3: CASSNNRAGADTQYF. For the CDR3, the DNA is TGTGCAAGCAGTAATAACAGGGCGGGGGCAGATACGCAGTATTTT.

This clone has at least ten counts. The V call is TRBV19, the J call TRBJ2-1; TRBD1 matches at 11 bases. This CDR3 spans 15 amino acids. Germline assignment: CDR1 LNHDA and CDR2 SQIVND (reference sequence). V lost 5 bases to trimming and J lost 5 bases; unmatched junction nucleotides: 5. The CDR3 loop reads CASSEDRGLHNEQFF. The CDR3 nucleotides read TGTGCCAGTAGTGAGGACAGGGGGCTACACAATGAGCAGTTCTTC.

This clone appeared many times. The J gene is TRBJ2-7, the V gene TRBV11-1, with 9 bases aligning to TRBD1. The CDR3 covers 14 residues. The V segment lost 4 bases and the J segment 2 bases; nucleotides outside the gene matches: 3. Germline V gene lookup returns CDR1 SGHAT and CDR2 FQDESV (reference sequence). CDR3 DNA sequence: TGTGCCAGCAGCTCCCGGGACAGGGCCTACGAGCAGTACTTC. Translation: CASSSRDRAYEQYF.

The rearrangement links TRBV28 to TRBJ1-5, with D maybe TRBD1 (6 bases). The V and J ends lost 6 bases and 6 bases respectively, with 18 bases between them. CDR3 length: 15 amino acids. Germline V gene sequence: CDR1 MDHEN, CDR2 SYDVKM. CDR3 nucleotide sequence: TGTGCCAGCAGGGCGTGGGGGGCATCTAGTCAGCCCCAGCATTTT. This translates into CASRAWGASSQPQHF.

This clone was observed at least ten times. This chain links TRBV20-1 with TRBJ2-1; D assignment may be TRBD1 or TRBD2 (5 bases each). Per the germline V gene, CDR1 is DFQATT and CDR2 is SNEGSKA (reference sequence). CDR3 length: 15 amino acids. V lost 5 bases and J lost 0, with 14 bases in between. CDR3 bases: TGCAGTGCTGAACGGGGCCTAAACTCCTACAATGAGCAGTTCTTC. Its protein product is CSAERGLNSYNEQFF.

This clone was seen more than once but under ten times. The chain has TRBV6-1 and TRBJ2-1, with 7 bases identical to TRBD2. Losses at the gene ends were 2 bases for V and 3 bases for J; bases not matched to a gene: 13. The germline V gene has CDR1 MNHNS and CDR2 SASEGT. This CDR3 comprises 18 residues. CDR3 in amino acids: CASSELIWVLADYNEQFF. CDR3 DNA: TGTGCCAGCAGTGAATTAATCTGGGTGCTAGCGGACTACAATGAGCAGTTCTTC.

This clone was counted at least ten times. The junction departs from germline at one end; a sequencing error may be responsible. The V and J genes are TRBV7-9 and TRBJ1-5; tentative D call: TRBD1 (6 bases). From germline, CDR1 is SEHNR and CDR2 FQNEAQ (reference sequence). The CDR3 is 13 amino acids. The DNA of the CDR3 is TGTGCCAGCAGTTTAGGGGGTTGGCAGCCCCAGCATTTT. This sequence encodes CASSLGGWQPQHF.

A note on this clone: The missing conserved phenylalanine or tryptophan at the end of this CDR3 makes a read error likely. The chain recombines TRBV6-1 with TRBJ1-5; 7 bases are shared with TRBD1. The CDR3 runs 14 residues. Germline CDR1 MNHNS, CDR2 SASEGT. DNA of the CDR3: TGTGCCAGCAGACAGACAGGGACCTCTCAGCACCAGCATCTT. Its translation is CASRQTGTSQHQHL.

CDR3 DNA: TGTGCCAGCAGCTTGGCCGGGGGGGAGGGCCTCAATGAGCAGTTCTTC. This gives the protein CASSLAGGEGLNEQFF. V is TRBV5-4 and J is TRBJ2-1, with TRBD2 matching 8 bases. V shed 0 bases, J shed 6 bases, and the junction held 8 bases outside the gene matches. In germline, CDR1 is SGHNT, CDR2 YYREEE (reference sequence). This CDR3 spans 16 amino acids.

A remark on this clone: Germline and junction disagree at one end, which may indicate a read error. The V gene is TRBV24-1, the J gene TRBJ1-2; the D gene is possibly TRBD1 (5 bases). Germline CDR1 is KGHDR and CDR2 is SFDVKD. The CDR3 length is 14 residues. CDR3 amino acids: CATIDGAGGDGYTF. DNA of the CDR3: TGTGCCACCATTGATGGGGCCGGTGGAGATGGCTACACCTTC.

This clone was observed at least ten times. This chain connects TRBV5-5 to TRBJ2-1; either TRBD1 or TRBD2 may fit D (5 bases each). Germline V gene lookup returns CDR1 SGHKS and CDR2 YYEKEE (reference sequence). The CDR3 has 15 residues. Trimming shortened V by 0 bases and J by 0 bases, and 7 bases separated the two germline ends. DNA for the CDR3: TGTGCCAGCAGCTTGGAGGGGAGCTCCTACAATGAGCAGTTCTTC. Translated: CASSLEGSSYNEQFF.